This T cell receptor beta chain is from a study of T-cell reconstitution after alpha-beta-depleted transplantation in children. This CDR3 is 18 amino acids long. V shed 0 bases and J shed 0 bases, with 16 bases lying between them. Germline V gene data show CDR1 as SGHAT and CDR2 as FQNNGV. Unique molecular identifiers were built into the TCRbeta library. From the PCR reads, TCRdb called clonotypes with MiXCR, one entry per CDR3 protein. Among around 490,000 distinct CDR3 sequences listed, about 10% were seen once. A few counts support this clonotype. This chain links TRBV11-2 with TRBJ2-3; possible D gene TRBD1, 6 bases. The sample consisted of PBMCs, mostly from graft donor cells, taken 180 days after TCRalphabeta/CD19-depleted stem cell transplant. The sequence derives from a female patient aged 2 to 10 who had a stem cell transplant for aplastic anemia, so the T cells may come from the graft donor. The CDR3 reads CASSLDYGTTTSTDTQYF. The CDR3 DNA reads as TGTGCCAGCAGCTTAGATTACGGGACAACTACTAGCACAGATACGCAGTATTTT.